Here is one TCR beta chain with its context. Its antigen is still unknown. The CDR3 spans 13 residues. The trim removed 4 bases at V and 6 bases at J, leaving 5 bases unmatched. Per the germline V gene, CDR1 is SEHNR and CDR2 is FQNEAQ (reference sequence). The source of the sample is a study of cytomegalovirus exposure and HLA in healthy donors. General study findings and limits: Confirmation was obtained in vitro that a few CMV-associated chains are specific for CMV antigens. The study listed 150 to 200 cytomegalovirus-associated TCR beta chains.

Generated by immunoSEQ multiplex PCR, the TCRdb table keeps only in-frame clones and is missing some. The sample includes 100,000 to 150,000 clones, approximately 89% of them seen just once. The chain recombines TRBV7-9 with TRBJ2-7; 8 positions match TRBD2. The clonotype comes from a woman in her late teens or twenties in good health and CMV-seronegative. Sequencing was performed on PBMCs. CDR3 loop: CASSSGLVAEQYF. The CDR3 nucleotides are TGTGCCAGCAGCTCGGGACTAGTTGCCGAGCAGTACTTC.